Each of the 10 T cell receptor beta chains below was sequenced from the same sample in a study of T cell responses to AZD1222 COVID-19 vaccine. The repertoire was sequenced with immunoSEQ multiplex PCR; TCRdb's copy has only in-frame clones and lacks some. The sample includes 140,000 or so clones, about 82% of them seen just once. The sample was peripheral blood, taken 28 days after the second AZD1222 dose. The receptors shown here come from an adult who received the AZD1222 COVID-19 vaccine.

The rearrangement uses TRBV30 and TRBJ2-2; D unclear. Deletions cut 3 bases from V and 6 bases from J, with 11 bases between. The CDR3 length is 13 residues. From germline, CDR1 is GTSNPN and CDR2 SVGIG (reference sequence). The DNA of the CDR3 is TGTGCCTGGAGAGCCCCCGTACCCGGGGAGCTGTTTTTT. This gives the protein CAWRAPVPGELFF.

This clone occurred once. The chain employs TRBV6-5 and TRBJ1-2; D may be TRBD1 (6 bases). CDR1 MNHEY and CDR2 SVGAGI come from the germline V gene. V lost 6 bases to trimming and J lost 2 bases, with 10 bases between them. The CDR3 consists of 13 residues. In DNA, the CDR3 is TGTGCCAGCAGGAATGGACAGAACTATGGCTACACCTTC. It translates to CASRNGQNYGYTF.

V usage is TRBV10-2 and J usage is TRBJ1-5, with D perhaps matching TRBD1 (5 bases). Germline V gives CDR1 WSHSY, CDR2 SAAADI. This CDR3 has 16 residues. Between the trimmed V and J ends, which lost 3 bases and 4 bases, there was a span of 16 bases. The CDR3 DNA reads as TGCGCCAGCAGTGAAGGGACGGTATTGTTTAATCAGCCCCAGCATTTT. Protein product: CASSEGTVLFNQPQHF.

The chain is built from TRBV5-8 and TRBJ1-4; TRBD1 might be the D (5 bases). Germline CDR1 is SGHTS and CDR2 is YDEGEE. Trimming took 2 bases from V and 0 from J, leaving 11 bases between them. The length of the CDR3 is 16 residues. In DNA, the CDR3 is TGTGCCAGCAGCTTCGGGACGGCTGCAACTAATGAAAAACTGTTTTTT. Amino acid sequence: CASSFGTAATNEKLFF.

Remarks on this clone: Other DNA variants within this sample encode the same CDR3. The rearrangement joins TRBV3-1 (or the pseudogene TRBV3-2) to TRBJ1-2; D unclear. The ends were cut back, 1 base at V and 8 bases at J, with 17 bases in the middle. The CDR3 runs 15 residues. The germline gives CDR1 LGHDT, CDR2 YNNKEL (reference sequence). CDR3 sequence reads: CASSQGSNGYQGYTF. The CDR3 region has the DNA TGTGCCAGCAGCCAAGGGTCCAATGGGTACCAGGGCTACACCTTC.

Details on this clone: Other DNA sequences in the sample encode the same CDR3. V and J are TRBV27 and TRBJ1-5, with D possibly matching TRBD1 (5 bases). There are 14 residues in the CDR3. V shed 5 bases and J shed 2 bases, with 10 bases lying between them. The V gene's germline CDR1 is MNHEY and CDR2 SMNVEV (reference sequence). Here the CDR3 DNA reads TGTGCCAGCAGTCTCAGGGTCGGCAATCAGCCCCAGCATTTT. Amino acids: CASSLRVGNQPQHF.

The chain combines TRBV7-2 with TRBJ1-6, with D possibly matching TRBD1 (6 bases). Trimming left V 1 base short and J 8 bases short, with 15 bases between. Per germline, CDR1 SGHTA and CDR2 FQGNSA. The CDR3 contains 16 residues. The CDR3 loop reads CASSLVSGPGDSPLHF. CDR3 DNA sequence: TGTGCCAGCAGCTTAGTGTCGGGCCCAGGGGATTCACCCCTCCACTTT.

This clone appeared a single time. The chain couples TRBV6-1 to TRBJ2-5; 7 bases are shared with TRBD2. Trimming cost V 1 base and J 5 bases; bases outside gene matches: 1. The CDR3 is made up of 13 amino acids. The germline CDR1 and CDR2 sequences are MNHNS and SASEGT. The CDR3 loop is CASSEVRGETQYF. CDR3 coding DNA: TGTGCCAGCAGTGAAGTGCGGGGGGAGACCCAGTACTTC.

The chain joins TRBV19 to TRBJ1-1; D unclear. CDR3 length equals 14 residues. V was shortened by 8 bases and J by 1 base, with 14 bases between the two germline ends. The V gene's germline CDR1 is LNHDA and CDR2 SQIVND (reference sequence). CDR3 coding DNA: TGTGCCAGTTTTCACCGGGCCGAGAACACTGAAGCTTTCTTT. Residues: CASFHRAENTEAFF.

This clone came up once. The V gene is TRBV5-4, the J gene TRBJ2-7, with D perhaps matching TRBD2 (6 bases). The CDR3 totals 13 residues. V was cut by 6 bases and J by 10 bases, with 20 bases left in between. Germline assignment: CDR1 SGHNT and CDR2 YYREEE (reference sequence). CDR3 residues: CASTLRGGMEQYF. Here the CDR3 DNA reads TGTGCCAGCACCCTACGTGGGGGGATGGAACAGTACTTC.